Presented here are 10 T cell receptor beta chains from one specimen sequenced in a study of T-cell reconstitution after alpha-beta-depleted transplantation in children. Construction of the TCRbeta library involved unique molecular identifiers. From the PCR reads, TCRdb called clonotypes with MiXCR, one entry per CDR3 protein. The sample lists 350,000 to 450,000 distinct CDR3 sequences; about an eighth were seen once. The starting material was PBMCs, obtained from the stem cell graft. The receptors shown here come from a human donor who donated a stem cell graft to a child with Fanconi anemia.

The chain joins TRBV6-2 or TRBV6-3 to TRBJ1-5; D remains ambiguous. Trimming took 6 bases from V and 5 from J, leaving 11 bases between them. The length of the CDR3 is 13 residues. The germline CDR1 and CDR2 sequences are MNHEY and SVGEGT. The CDR3 region has the DNA TGTGCCAGCAGGAATAGAGAGCATCAGCCCCAGCATTTT. This codes for CASRNREHQPQHF.

This clonotype was detected only a few times. V and J are TRBV3-1 and TRBJ2-1, with a weak D call TRBD1 (5 bases). This CDR3 has 15 residues. Looked up from germline, CDR1 is LGHDT and CDR2 is YNNKEL (reference sequence). V lost 0 bases to trimming and J lost 8 bases, with 14 bases between them. The CDR3 reads CASSQDKPSRDEQFF. CDR3 sequence (DNA): TGTGCCAGCAGCCAAGATAAGCCCTCCAGGGATGAGCAGTTCTTC.

In its sample, this clonotype was seen a few times. The chain combines TRBV12-3 or TRBV12-4 with TRBJ2-3; 10 positions match TRBD1. The ends lost 3 bases at V and 4 bases at J; junction bases unmatched: 4. This CDR3 comprises 15 residues. The CDR3 spells CASSLDRGLADTQYF. The CDR3 nucleotides read TGTGCCAGCAGTTTGGACAGGGGGTTGGCAGATACGCAGTATTTT.

The rearrangement links TRBV5-1 to TRBJ2-5; 10 bases line up with TRBD1. The CDR3 runs 14 residues. The ends lost 0 bases at V and 4 bases at J; junction bases unmatched: 0. Germline V CDR1 and CDR2: SGHRS, YFSETQ. This CDR3 reads CASSLGDRGETQYF. The CDR3 region has the DNA TGCGCCAGCAGCTTGGGGGACAGGGGAGAGACCCAGTACTTC.

This clonotype came up many times. The chain couples TRBV29-1 to TRBJ2-2; TRBD2 aligns across 7 bases. CDR1 and CDR2 (germline): SQVTM, ANQGSEA. CDR3 length equals 15 residues. The V segment lost 7 bases and the J segment 1 base; nucleotides outside the gene matches: 9. The CDR3 region has the DNA TGCAGCGCGAAGTCGGGCGGGGGGAACACCGGGGAGCTGTTTTTT. Translated, it gives CSAKSGGGNTGELFF.

CDR3 nucleotides: TGCAGCGCCCTGGACCTCTACCGTTCCTATGGCTACACCTTC. Translating gives CSALDLYRSYGYTF. The chain links TRBV29-1 to TRBJ1-2; D is undetermined. The germline V gene encodes CDR1 SQVTM and CDR2 ANQGSEA. Between the trimmed V and J ends, which lost 7 bases and 4 bases, there was a span of 19 bases. This CDR3 is 14 amino acids long.

The chain has TRBV5-1 and TRBJ2-5, with D possibly being TRBD2 (6 bases). The V end was cut by 1 base, the J end by 5 bases, with 12 bases between. In germline, CDR1 is SGHRS, CDR2 YFSETQ. This CDR3 has 14 amino acids. As DNA, the CDR3 is TGCGCCAGCAGCTTGACGGCAAGCGGGGAGACCCAGTACTTC. Protein product: CASSLTASGETQYF. The complete variable domain, with remaining parts taken from reference TRBV5-1 and TRBJ2-5, reads KAGVTQTPRYLIKTRGQQVTLSCSPISGHRSVSWYQQTPGQGLQFLFEYFSETQRNKGNFPGRFSGRQFSNSRSEMNVSTLELGDSALYLCASSLTASGETQYFGPGTRLLVL.

The chain uses TRBV27 and TRBJ2-5; either TRBD1 or TRBD2 may supply D (5 bases each). Germline V lookup: CDR1 MNHEY, CDR2 SMNVEV (reference sequence). The CDR3 extends over 14 amino acids. Deletions cut 1 base from V and 5 bases from J, with 11 bases between. The CDR3 nucleotides are TGTGCCAGCAGTTTATACGGGGCTCCCGAGACCCAGTACTTC. It is translated as CASSLYGAPETQYF.

This chain uses TRBV10-3 with TRBJ1-3; no clear D. This CDR3 is built from 15 residues. Germline V lookup: CDR1 ENHRY, CDR2 SYGVKD. Trimming removed 4 bases from V and 0 bases from J, with 10 bases in between. CDR3 DNA: TGTGCCATCAGTGGTCAGCTAAACTCTGGAAACACCATATATTTT. Residues: CAISGQLNSGNTIYF.

This chain joins TRBV5-5 and TRBJ2-3, with TRBD1 identical over 7 bases. Germline CDR1 and CDR2: SGHKS and YYEKEE (reference sequence). The junction had 4 bases not matched to a gene; V was cut back by 4 bases and J by 2 bases. This CDR3 has 14 amino acids. CDR3: CASSRQGPTDTQYF. DNA for the CDR3: TGTGCCAGCAGCCGACAGGGTCCCACAGATACGCAGTATTTT.